Described below is a single TCR beta chain sequence and its context. Time point: newly diagnosed GD, antithyroid drugs for less than 3 months. PBMC-extracted RNA yielded the TCR library. Relying on iRepertoire HTBI primers and Arm-PCR of CDR3 regions, the team built TCR beta libraries. TCRdb called the multiplex PCR reads again in MiXCR, with one record for every CDR3 protein. The table lists roughly 420,000 distinct CDR3 sequences, 12% to 15% of them singletons. These data come from a study of regulatory T cells in long-lasting Graves disease. Overall study: Graves' cases, newly diagnosed, had used antithyroid drugs under 3 months.

Trimming pared 6 bases from V and 1 base from J, leaving 15 bases between. Per the germline V gene, CDR1 is ENHRY and CDR2 is SYGVKD. The CDR3 spans 16 residues. This sample was shared with a second study, whose subject was T cells in Graves' hyperthyroidism and ophthalmopathy. Per that study: A lack of ophthalmopathy progression within 18 months defined stable Graves' hyperthyroidism. Uncontrolled infection, other autoimmune disease, pregnancy or lactation barred patients from enrollment. A set of HTBI primers served as the primers for a first-round RT-PCR of the TCR CDR3.

The TCR sequence derives from a woman in her forties or fifties with Graves disease. The chain uses TRBV10-3 and TRBJ2-2; D gene uncertain. Specimen: peripheral blood mononuclear cells (PBMCs), collected at new diagnosis, from a patient treated with antithyroid drugs. The DNA for the CDR3 is TGTGCCATCAGAACTTTGCGTGATGGGAACACCGGGGAGCTGTTTTTT. This encodes CAIRTLRDGNTGELFF.